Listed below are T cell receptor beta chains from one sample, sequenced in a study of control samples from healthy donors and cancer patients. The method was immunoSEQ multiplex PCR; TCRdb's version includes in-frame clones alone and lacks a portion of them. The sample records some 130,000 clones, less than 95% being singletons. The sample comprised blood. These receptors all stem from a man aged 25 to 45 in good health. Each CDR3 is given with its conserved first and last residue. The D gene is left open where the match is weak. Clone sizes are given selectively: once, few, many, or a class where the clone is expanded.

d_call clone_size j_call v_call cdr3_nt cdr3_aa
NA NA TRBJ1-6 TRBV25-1 TGTGCCAGCAGTGAATCCTCGGTTTCACCCCTCCACTTT CASSESSVSPLHF
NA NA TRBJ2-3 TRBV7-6 TGTGCCAGCAGCTTAGTCCGCTCGCCAGGCACAGATACGCAGTATTTT CASSLVRSPGTDTQYF
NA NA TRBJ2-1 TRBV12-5 TGTGCTAGTGGTTTGACGGGAAAGAGGAATGAGCAGTTCTTC CASGLTGKRNEQFF
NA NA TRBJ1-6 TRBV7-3 TGTGCCAGCAGCTCTCAGGGGACCCTCCACTTT CASSSQGTLHF
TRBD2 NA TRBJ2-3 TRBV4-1 TGCGCCAGCAGCCAAGGACTAGCGGGGGGGCCCGCAGATACGCAGTATTTT CASSQGLAGGPADTQYF
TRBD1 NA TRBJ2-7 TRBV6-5 TGTGCCAGCAGCCCGGACAGGGGGCAGTTCGAGCAGTACTTC CASSPDRGQFEQYF
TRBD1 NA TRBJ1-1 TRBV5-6 TGTGCCAGCAGCTTGGGGGACAGGGGGACTGAAGCTTTCTTT CASSLGDRGTEAFF
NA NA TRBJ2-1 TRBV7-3 TGTGCCAGCAGCTTCGGTTACGGACACAATGAGCAGTTCTTC CASSFGYGHNEQFF
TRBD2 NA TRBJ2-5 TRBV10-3 TGTGCCTCCTCCCCGGGACTAGCGGGGGGGAAAGAGACCCAGTACTTC CASSPGLAGGKETQYF
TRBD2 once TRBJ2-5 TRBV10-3 TGTGCCATCAGTGAGAACAGCGGGGGCGAAGAGACCCAGTACTTC CAISENSGGEETQYF
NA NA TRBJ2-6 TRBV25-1 TGTGCCAGCAGTGTCCAGGCTGGGGCCAACGTCCTGACTTTC CASSVQAGANVLTF
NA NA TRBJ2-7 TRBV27 TGTGCCAGCAGAGAACAGACAGGCCCGGGTTTGTACGAGCAGTACTTC CASREQTGPGLYEQYF
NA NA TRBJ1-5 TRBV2 TGTGCCAGCAGTGAAAGGGAGCGAGGACAGCCCCAGCATTTT CASSERERGQPQHF
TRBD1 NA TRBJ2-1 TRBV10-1 TGCGCCAGCTTAGGTTCGGGACAGGAATTTAACAATGAGCAGTTCTTC CASLGSGQEFNNEQFF
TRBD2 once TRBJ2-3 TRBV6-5 TGTGCCAGCAGCGGGACTAGTAGTCGGGATACGCAGTATTTT CASSGTSSRDTQYF
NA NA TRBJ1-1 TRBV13 TGTGCCAGCAGGCCACGGGGACCGAACACTGAAGCTTTCTTT CASRPRGPNTEAFF
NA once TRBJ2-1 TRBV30 TGTGCCTGGGGGACCTACAATGAGCAGTTCTTC CAWGTYNEQFF
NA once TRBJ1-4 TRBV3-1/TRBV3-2 TGTGCACCACCCGCAGGGGTAACTAATGAAAAACTGTTTTTT CAPPAGVTNEKLFF
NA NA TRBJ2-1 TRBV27 TGTGCCAGCAGTTTACCCTCCTCAAATGAGCAGTTCTTC CASSLPSSNEQFF
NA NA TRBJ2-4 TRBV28 TGTGCCAGCAGTTCCCCAGGGAGCCCTAAAGCCAAAAACATTCAGTACTTC CASSSPGSPKAKNIQYF
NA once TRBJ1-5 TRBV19 TGTGCCAGTAGTATAGGAGTGTGGAGGGGCCAGAACAATCAGCCCCAGCATTTT CASSIGVWRGQNNQPQHF
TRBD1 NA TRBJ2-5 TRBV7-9 TGTGCCAGCAGCTTAAGGGGACAGCAAGAGACCCAGTACTTC CASSLRGQQETQYF
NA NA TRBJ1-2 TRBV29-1 TGCAGCGTTGAAGAGGGAACTGGCTACACCTTC CSVEEGTGYTF